The 4 T cell receptor beta chains listed next were all sequenced from one sample in a study of blood T cell repertoires in COVID-19. Repertoires were generated with immunoSEQ multiplex PCR, while TCRdb's copy carries only in-frame clones and drops some. Of around 74,000 clones listed, around nine tenths are singletons. Sequencing was performed on peripheral blood. The receptors were gathered from a man aged 50 to 60 with active COVID-19.

This clone has a handful of counts. The chain carries TRBV7-3 and TRBJ2-7; possibly TRBD2 for D (6 bases). Trimming cost V 2 bases and J 3 bases, with 8 bases left between them. CDR1 and CDR2 (germline): SGHTA, FQGTGA. The CDR3 is 13 residues long. The CDR3 DNA reads TGTGCCAGCAGCTTAGAGGGAGGCTACGAGCAGTACTTC. Translation gives CASSLEGGYEQYF.

V usage is TRBV19 and J usage is TRBJ2-3, with D possibly TRBD1 on 6 matching bases. Trimming pared 10 bases from V and 3 bases from J, leaving 14 bases between. There are 13 residues in the CDR3. Germline V lookup: CDR1 LNHDA, CDR2 SQIVND (reference sequence). Here the CDR3 reads CATRTGNTDTQYF. For the CDR3, the DNA is TGTGCCACCCGCACAGGGAATACAGATACGCAGTATTTT.

V and J are TRBV6-5 and TRBJ1-1; D gene unclear. Looked up from germline, CDR1 is MNHEY and CDR2 is SVGAGI. This CDR3 region has 12 residues. The ends were cut back, 4 bases at V and 7 bases at J, with 10 bases in the middle. The DNA for the CDR3 is TGTGCCAGCAGTTCCCCGGGAAATGAAGCTTTCTTT. Translating gives CASSSPGNEAFF.

The chain combines TRBV7-9 with TRBJ2-1; 8 bases agree with TRBD2. The germline V gene encodes CDR1 SEHNR and CDR2 FQNEAQ (reference sequence). There are 15 residues in the CDR3. With 1 base clipped from V and 4 bases from J, the junction kept 3 bases outside the gene matches. The CDR3 protein is CASSLGSGSYNEQFF. The CDR3 DNA follows: TGTGCCAGCAGCTTAGGCAGCGGGAGTTACAATGAGCAGTTCTTC.